This is a list of T cell receptor beta chains from one sample in a study of OX40 agonist ivuxolimab in advanced cancers. TCRdb keeps only in-frame clones here, not all; method: immunoSEQ multiplex PCR. The sample carries around 60,000 clones, roughly 86% recorded once. Sequenced material: CD4+ or CD8+ T cells sorted from blood, taken in a trial of the OX40 agonist ivuxolimab. The receptors were gathered from an adult with an advanced solid tumor such as melanoma, head and neck, liver or kidney cancer. The CDR3 runs from the conserved cysteine through the conserved F or W. D genes are given only for firm matches. Expanded clones are given a class, and other clones once, few, many or no size at all.

j_call | clone_size | d_call | v_call | cdr3_nt | cdr3_aa
TRBJ1-2 | - | TRBD1 | TRBV2 | TGTGCCAGCACTGATGGACAGGTCTATGGCTACACCTTC | CASTDGQVYGYTF
TRBJ1-1 | few | - | TRBV5-6 | TGTGCCAGCAGCTTGGTTGGGACCACTGAAGCTTTCTTT | CASSLVGTTEAFF
TRBJ1-1 | - | - | TRBV7-2 | TGTGCCAGCTGCCGACAGGCCGGTACTATGAACACTGAAGCTTTCTTT | CASCRQAGTMNTEAFF
TRBJ1-2 | - | - | TRBV19 | TGTGCCAGTAGCACCACAGATAACTATGGCTACACCTTC | CASSTTDNYGYTF
TRBJ2-7 | - | - | TRBV29-1 | TGCAGCGTTGCCCGGACCCTAGCCTACGAGCAGTACTTC | CSVARTLAYEQYF
TRBJ2-7 | once | - | TRBV21-1 | TGTGCCAGCAGCAAATCTAAGATTAGCGAGCAGTACTTC | CASSKSKISEQYF
TRBJ2-1 | - | - | TRBV11-3 | TGTGCCAGCAGCTTAGGCAGGGTAACCTACAATGAGCAGTTCTTC | CASSLGRVTYNEQFF
TRBJ1-2 | - | - | TRBV19 | TGTGCCAGTAGTATAGACGGGTTTGGCTACACCTTC | CASSIDGFGYTF
TRBJ1-2 | few | - | TRBV5-5 | TGTGCCAGCAGTCTCGGGCCAGGGTATGGCTACACCTTC | CASSLGPGYGYTF
TRBJ1-2 | - | - | TRBV6-5 | TGTGCCAGCAGTTCGAGGGGGTTTGACGGCTACACCTTC | CASSSRGFDGYTF
TRBJ2-1 | - | - | TRBV11-3 | TGTGCCAGCAGCTTAGTAGCCCAGGGTCACAATGAGCAGTTCTTC | CASSLVAQGHNEQFF
TRBJ2-7 | - | - | TRBV11-2 | TGTGCCAGCAGTCCAAGCCCCGGGGAGCAGTACTTC | CASSPSPGEQYF
TRBJ2-7 | - | - | TRBV30 | TGTGCCTGGAGTAGGGTAAGCTCCTACGAGCAGTACTTC | CAWSRVSSYEQYF
TRBJ2-7 | once | TRBD1 | TRBV4-1 | TGCGCCAGCAGCCAAGAACCGGACAGGGGCTCCTACGAGCAGTACTTC | CASSQEPDRGSYEQYF
TRBJ1-2 | - | TRBD1 | TRBV19 | TGTGCCAGTAAGGGCCCCGTACAGGGGGGAAGTATGAACTATGGCTACACCTTC | CASKGPVQGGSMNYGYTF
TRBJ1-1 | - | - | TRBV18 | TGTGCCAGCTCACCCGGGACTGAAGCTTTCTTT | CASSPGTEAFF
TRBJ1-5 | - | - | TRBV19 | TGTGCCAGTAGAGGGTGGGGGAATAGCAATCAGCCCCAGCATTTT | CASRGWGNSNQPQHF
TRBJ1-6 | - | - | TRBV2 | TGTGCCAGCAGTGATGTGTCAGAGTCACCCCTCCACTTT | CASSDVSESPLHF
TRBJ2-7 | - | - | TRBV4-1 | TGCGCCAGCAGCCAAGATCGAGGGATCAGCTCCTACGAGCAGTACTTC | CASSQDRGISSYEQYF
TRBJ2-2 | - | - | TRBV9 | TGTGCCAGCAGCGTAGGGCCGAACACCGGGGAGCTGTTTTTT | CASSVGPNTGELFF
TRBJ1-4 | - | - | TRBV27 | TGTGCCAGCAGTTTACGGCGGTTACCTAATGAAAAACTGTTTTTT | CASSLRRLPNEKLFF
TRBJ2-3 | - | - | TRBV27 | TGTGCCAGCAACGCCGGGTTACAGACAGATACGCAGTATTTT | CASNAGLQTDTQYF
TRBJ2-4 | - | - | TRBV18 | TGTGCCAGCTCACCGTCCGGGGTTTCCAAAAACATTCAGTACTTC | CASSPSGVSKNIQYF
TRBJ2-5 | - | - | TRBV6-5 | TGTGCCAGCAGAGACAGGATCCAAGAGACCCAGTACTTC | CASRDRIQETQYF
TRBJ2-2 | - | - | TRBV5-1 | TGCGCCAGCAATCCGGGGGTTACGAACACCGGGGAGCTGTTTTTT | CASNPGVTNTGELFF
TRBJ1-6 | - | - | TRBV2 | TGTGCCAGCAAGACCTCGAGCTCCTATAATTCACCCCTCCACTTT | CASKTSSSYNSPLHF
TRBJ2-7 | - | TRBD1 | TRBV6-1 | TGTGCCAGCAGTGCGACCGGACAGGGCGATCGGCAGTACTTC | CASSATGQGDRQYF
TRBJ2-2 | - | - | TRBV7-9 | TGTGCCAGCAGCCCCGGTTGGGCAGACACCGGGGAGCTGTTTTTT | CASSPGWADTGELFF
TRBJ1-2 | once | TRBD1 | TRBV7-9 | TGTGCCAGCAGCTTGGACAGACAGGGGCACTATGGCTACACCTTC | CASSLDRQGHYGYTF
TRBJ2-5 | - | - | TRBV2 | TGTGCCAGCACCACAGGGCAGGGTGAGGAGACCCAGTACTTC | CASTTGQGEETQYF
TRBJ2-1 | - | TRBD2 | TRBV7-2 | TGTGCCAGCAGCTTCAGCGGGGGCACCTACAATGAGCAGTTCTTC | CASSFSGGTYNEQFF
TRBJ2-7 | - | - | TRBV6-1 | TGTGCCAGCAGTGAGTTCAGATACGAGCAGTACTTC | CASSEFRYEQYF
TRBJ1-5 | - | - | TRBV6-1 | TGTGCCAGCAGAATGACAGCTAATCAGCCCCAGCATTTT | CASRMTANQPQHF
TRBJ1-2 | - | TRBD1 | TRBV2 | TGTGCCAGCAGGCGGACAGGGGGCAACTATGGCTACACCTTC | CASRRTGGNYGYTF
TRBJ1-6 | - | TRBD1 | TRBV5-5 | TGTGCCAGCAGCCGACAGGGGGCTAATAATTCACCCCTCCACTTT | CASSRQGANNSPLHF
TRBJ1-3 | - | - | TRBV21-1 | TGTGCCAGCAGCTCACCCCCTCGCCACACCATATATTTT | CASSSPPRHTIYF
TRBJ2-6 | - | - | TRBV7-9 | TGTGCCAGCAGTCCCGGACGGATCTCTGGGGCCAACGTCCTGACTTTC | CASSPGRISGANVLTF
TRBJ1-1 | few | - | TRBV20-1 | TGCAGTGCTAGAATCGGCAGGGTAGCTTTCTTT | CSARIGRVAFF
TRBJ2-5 | few | TRBD2 | TRBV5-1 | TGCGCCAGCAGCTTGGGGGCTAGCGGGGGAGAGACCCAGTACTTC | CASSLGASGGETQYF